What follows is one T cell receptor beta chain and its context. CDR1 and CDR2 from the germline V gene are LNHDA and SQIVND (reference sequence). This CDR3 comprises 12 residues. Deletions cut 7 bases from V and 5 bases from J, with 9 bases between. Selected positively for CCR7 and CD45RO-negative, naive CD8 cells excluded terminally differentiated effector memory CD45RA+ cells. The sample comes from a study of shared clonotypes between healthy human individuals. TCRdb's table, derived via immunoSEQ multiplex PCR, lists solely in-frame clones and lacks some. The sample shows about 820,000 clones, about 91% of them seen only once.

The receptor comes from a young man in good health. What was sequenced was naive CD8+ T cells sorted from blood. The rearrangement joins TRBV19 to TRBJ2-1; D call uncertain. The CDR3 here is CASNSQHNEQFF. DNA of the CDR3: TGTGCCAGTAACTCTCAGCACAATGAGCAGTTCTTC. The variable domain in full, with the rest retrieved from reference TRBV19 and TRBJ2-1, is DGGITQSPKYLFRKEGQNVTLSCEQNLNHDAMYWYRQDPGQGLRLIYYSQIVNDFQKGDIAEGYSVSREKKESFPLTVTSAQKNPTAFYLCASNSQHNEQFFGPGTRLTVL.